The rows below give T cell receptor beta chains drawn from one sample of a study of T cell responses to AZD1222 COVID-19 vaccine. Assay used: immunoSEQ multiplex PCR; TCRdb lists only in-frame clones, some missing. The sample carries about 210,000 clones, roughly 92% recorded once. Here the sequenced sample was peripheral blood, taken on day 0 of AZD1222 vaccination. The receptors originated from an adult in good health. CDR3s include the opening cysteine and the closing phenylalanine or tryptophan. Each record gives: V gene, J gene, CDR3 protein.

TRBV29-1	TRBJ2-5	CSVEQAGETQYF
TRBV5-6	TRBJ1-2	CASSKNRVWGYGYTF
TRBV5-8	TRBJ1-5	CASSKTPWEGNQPQHF
TRBV10-3	TRBJ1-1	CAIRKGQNMNTEAFF
TRBV7-2	TRBJ1-5	CASSTDRVEPQHF
TRBV3-1/TRBV3-2	TRBJ2-5	CASSHSGETQYF
TRBV10-1	TRBJ1-1	CASRDGKNTEAFF
TRBV7-3	TRBJ1-1	CASSLTYRDAEAFF
TRBV19	TRBJ2-5	CASSITSGTLQETQYF
TRBV27	TRBJ2-3	CASRFPGQGTDTQYF
TRBV9	TRBJ1-2	CASSPSTGHYGYTF
TRBV6-5	TRBJ1-4	CASSLYRRSNEKLFF
TRBV7-2	TRBJ2-1	CASSLGTGVDNEQFF
TRBV6-6	TRBJ2-1	CASSQGSEQFF
TRBV2	TRBJ2-3	CASSEALLAGGADTQYF
TRBV3-1/TRBV3-2	TRBJ1-1	CASSQGDRGHTEAFF
TRBV5-1	TRBJ1-2	CASSLDGYYGYTF
TRBV21-1	TRBJ1-1	CASSYLHRDSTYTEAFF
TRBV6-2/TRBV6-3	TRBJ1-1	CASSSTGFGAEAFF
TRBV3-1/TRBV3-2	TRBJ2-2	CASSQGGAVQLFF
TRBV5-4	TRBJ2-5	CASSNPPGISYQETQYF
TRBV24-1	TRBJ1-2	CATSDPTRAHGYTF
TRBV3-1/TRBV3-2	TRBJ2-1	CASSQRGQEYNEQFF
TRBV2	TRBJ1-1	CASSDNQMAEAFF
TRBV5-1	TRBJ2-3	CASSDPGLSLDTQYF
TRBV3-1/TRBV3-2	TRBJ1-3	CASSQGIGGNTIYF
TRBV3-1/TRBV3-2	TRBJ2-7	CASSQEGQGLFDSYEQYF
TRBV3-1/TRBV3-2	TRBJ1-3	CASSQGPPGTGGFGNTIYF
TRBV30	TRBJ1-5	CAWSGTTGQPQHF
TRBV6-5	TRBJ1-1	CASKGPTEAFF
TRBV6-5	TRBJ1-1	CASSYRQFNTEAFF
TRBV5-1	TRBJ2-2	CASSLGDTGELFF
TRBV6-5	TRBJ2-2	CASRARGGGELFF
TRBV6-5	TRBJ1-1	CASSLRGNTRNTEAFF
TRBV6-5	TRBJ1-5	CASSRLGGQPQHF
TRBV5-1	TRBJ1-3	CASSLSDSPSGNTIYF
TRBV6-5	TRBJ2-7	CASSWTSGTYEQYF
TRBV9	TRBJ2-5	CASITGKETQYF
TRBV21-1	TRBJ1-4	CASSDPLF
TRBV3-1/TRBV3-2	TRBJ1-2	CASSYLNPGQGAGGYTF
TRBV9	TRBJ1-3	CASSVVGSTATSGNTIYF
TRBV11-3	TRBJ2-7	CASSLGSGSSYEQYF
TRBV2	TRBJ1-5	CASSDRGSGRSQPQHF
TRBV5-4	TRBJ2-1	CASSSGGNRGARGEQFF
TRBV4-3	TRBJ2-7	CASSRETGAYEQYF
TRBV9	TRBJ2-7	CASSDGSGVYEQYF
TRBV5-6	TRBJ1-6	CASSADSTTYNSPLHF
TRBV10-3	TRBJ1-1	CAISESSGQGGGTEAFF
TRBV3-1/TRBV3-2	TRBJ2-5	CASSYLGGQETQYF
TRBV9	TRBJ1-1	CASSRTVNTEAFF
TRBV19	TRBJ1-5	CASSIGNQPQHF
TRBV6-5	TRBJ1-2	CASSLGQINTLYGYTF
TRBV7-6	TRBJ2-5	CASSLVEGGAQYF